The present entry profiles one T cell receptor beta chain with its context. Its antigen is unidentified. The sample is drawn from a study of graft-versus-host responses after intestinal transplantation. Whole-study context: Transplant recipients had multivisceral, liver-intestinal, or isolated intestinal grafts. Every transplant recipient was induced with anti-thymocyte globulin, then maintained on tacrolimus and steroids for roughly 3 years.

Study-wide results and limits: Marrow from the recipient contained GvH clones, some of which had appeared first in ileum or blood. Peak levels of circulating GvH clones tracked with early post-transplant HvG declines.

Sequencing was performed with immunoSEQ multiplex PCR; in TCRdb, only in-frame clones are kept and a portion is missing. The sample has roughly 110,000 clones, over 80% seen once; the top ten hold around 0.7%. V was shortened by 2 bases and J by 6 bases, with 8 bases between the two germline ends. The CDR3 is made up of 13 amino acids. Per germline, CDR1 LNHDA and CDR2 SQIVND (reference sequence). The sequencing used unstimulated CD4+ T cells sorted from spleen or lymph node cells, collected before transplant. The sequence derives from a human donor who was the organ donor for an intestinal transplant. The genes are TRBV19 and TRBJ1-5, with unresolved D. As DNA, the CDR3 is TGTGCCAGTAGTATATTTTTAGGTCAGCCCCAGCATTTT. Translating it yields CASSIFLGQPQHF.